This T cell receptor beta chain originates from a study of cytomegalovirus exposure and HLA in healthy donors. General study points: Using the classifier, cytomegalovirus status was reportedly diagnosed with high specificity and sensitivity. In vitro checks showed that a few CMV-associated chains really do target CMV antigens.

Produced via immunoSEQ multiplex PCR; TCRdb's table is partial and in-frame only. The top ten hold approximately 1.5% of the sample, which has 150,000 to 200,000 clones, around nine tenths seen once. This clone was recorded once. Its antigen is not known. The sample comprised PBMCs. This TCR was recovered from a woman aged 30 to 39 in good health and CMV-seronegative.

This chain's CDR3 is CASSQAGQAYEQYF. As DNA, the CDR3 is TGTGCCAGCAGCCAAGCGGGACAGGCCTACGAGCAGTACTTC. This sequence joins TRBV14 and TRBJ2-7; 8 bases are shared with TRBD1. The CDR3 consists of 14 residues. Germline lookup yields CDR1 SGHDN and CDR2 FVKESK. J gave up 2 bases and V 1 base, and 1 base lay outside the gene matches.